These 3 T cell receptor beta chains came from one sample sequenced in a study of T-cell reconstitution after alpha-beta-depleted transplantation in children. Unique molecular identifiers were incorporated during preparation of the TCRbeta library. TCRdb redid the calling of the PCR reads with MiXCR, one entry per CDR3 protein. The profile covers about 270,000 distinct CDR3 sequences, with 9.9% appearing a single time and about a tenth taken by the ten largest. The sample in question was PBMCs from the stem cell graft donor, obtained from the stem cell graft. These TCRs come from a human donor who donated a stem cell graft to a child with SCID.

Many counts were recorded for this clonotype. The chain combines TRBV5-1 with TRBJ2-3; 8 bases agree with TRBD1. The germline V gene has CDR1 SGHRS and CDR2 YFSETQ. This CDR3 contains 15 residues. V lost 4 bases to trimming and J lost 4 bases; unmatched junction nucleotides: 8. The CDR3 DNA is TGCGCCAGCAGCGACCGGACAGGGACGGCAGATACGCAGTATTTT. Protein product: CASSDRTGTADTQYF.

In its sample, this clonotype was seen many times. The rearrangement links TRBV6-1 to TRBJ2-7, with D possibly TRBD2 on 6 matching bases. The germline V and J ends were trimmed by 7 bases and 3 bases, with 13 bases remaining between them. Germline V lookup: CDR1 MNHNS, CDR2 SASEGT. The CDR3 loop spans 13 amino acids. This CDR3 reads CASMYSGSYEQYF. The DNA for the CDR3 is TGTGCCAGCATGTATAGCGGTAGCTACGAGCAGTACTTC.

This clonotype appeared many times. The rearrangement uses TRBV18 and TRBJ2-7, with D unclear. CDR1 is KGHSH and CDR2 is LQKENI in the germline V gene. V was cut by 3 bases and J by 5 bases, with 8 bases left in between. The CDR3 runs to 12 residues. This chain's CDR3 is CASSPDNNEQYF. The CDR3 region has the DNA TGTGCCAGCTCACCCGACAACAACGAGCAGTACTTC.